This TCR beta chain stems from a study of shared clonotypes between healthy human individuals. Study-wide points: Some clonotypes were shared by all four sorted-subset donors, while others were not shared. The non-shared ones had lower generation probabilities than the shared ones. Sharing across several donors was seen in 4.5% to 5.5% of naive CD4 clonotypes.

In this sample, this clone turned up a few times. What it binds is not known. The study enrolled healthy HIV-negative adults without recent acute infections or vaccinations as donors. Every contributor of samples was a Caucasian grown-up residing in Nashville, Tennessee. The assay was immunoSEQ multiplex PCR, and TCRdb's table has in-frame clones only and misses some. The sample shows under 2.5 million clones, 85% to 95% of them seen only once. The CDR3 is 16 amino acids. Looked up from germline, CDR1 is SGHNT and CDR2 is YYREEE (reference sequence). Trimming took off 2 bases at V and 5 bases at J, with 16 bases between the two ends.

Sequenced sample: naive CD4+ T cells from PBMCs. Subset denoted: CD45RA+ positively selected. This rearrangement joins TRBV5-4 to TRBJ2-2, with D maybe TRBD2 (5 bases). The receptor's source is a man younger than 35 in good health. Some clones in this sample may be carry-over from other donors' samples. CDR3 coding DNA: TGTGCCAGCAGCTTCGCTCCGGGATCCCGAACCGGGGAGCTGTTTTTT. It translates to CASSFAPGSRTGELFF.